This T cell receptor (beta chain) derives from a study of T-cell reconstitution after alpha-beta-depleted transplantation in children. This clonotype was found many times. This CDR3 spans 13 amino acids. Germline V gives CDR1 MNHEY, CDR2 SMNVEV (reference sequence). V gave up 5 bases and J gave up 1 base, with 8 bases separating them. Unique molecular identifiers were incorporated into the prepared TCRbeta library. TCRdb re-called the PCR reads through MiXCR, storing one row per CDR3 protein. Of over 200,000 distinct CDR3 sequences in the sample, roughly 9% were seen once. This specimen was PBMCs from the stem cell graft donor, taken from the stem cell graft. V and J are TRBV27 and TRBJ1-1; D gene ambiguous. This sequence originates from a human donor who donated a stem cell graft to a child with acute lymphoblastic leukemia. CDR3 loop: CASSLTENTEAFF. DNA of the CDR3: TGTGCCAGCAGTCTGACTGAGAACACTGAAGCTTTCTTT.